The 25 T cell receptor beta chains below were found in one sample sequenced in a study of cytomegalovirus exposure and HLA in healthy donors. 60 Vbeta and 13 Jbeta primers were used in PCR. Here immunoSEQ multiplex PCR was the method, and the copy in TCRdb shows in-frame clones only, minus some. The table records more than 150,000 clones, over 75% of them present only once. The sample was PBMCs. Receptors were obtained from a woman aged 25 to 45 in good health and CMV-seronegative.

The chain recombines TRBV2 with TRBJ2-6, with D perhaps TRBD2 (6 bases). The V gene's germline CDR1 is SNHLY and CDR2 FYNNEI. Trimming removed 10 bases at V and 4 bases at J, with 20 bases between. The CDR3 covers 16 residues. The CDR3 loop reads CATTGGALRGANVLTF. The CDR3 bases are TGTGCCACCACAGGAGGGGCCCTGAGGGGGGCCAACGTCCTGACTTTC.

This chain connects TRBV6-1 to TRBJ1-5; no firm D call. The length of the CDR3 is 15 residues. Looked up from germline, CDR1 is MNHNS and CDR2 is SASEGT. The V gene lost 5 bases and the J gene lost 1 base, with 12 bases spanning the gap. As DNA, the CDR3 is TGTGCCAGCAGTAGCGGCGGGGTGAGCAATCAGCCCCAGCATTTT. It is translated as CASSSGGVSNQPQHF.

Concerning this clone itself: Mismatch with germline at one junction end may stem from a read error. The chain carries TRBV7-9 and TRBJ1-1; no clear D. The germline V gene encodes CDR1 SEHNR and CDR2 FQNEAQ (reference sequence). There are 12 residues in the CDR3. The CDR3 loop reads CSSSLSGGRAFF. CDR3 coding DNA: TGTTCCAGCAGTCTAAGCGGCGGGCGAGCTTTCTTT.

The chain carries TRBV7-9 and TRBJ1-4; unclear D gene. The germline V and J ends were trimmed by 3 bases and 0 bases, with 8 bases remaining between them. Looked up from germline, CDR1 is SEHNR and CDR2 is FQNEAQ (reference sequence). The CDR3 is made up of 15 amino acids. Here the CDR3 DNA reads TGTGCCAGCAGCTTCGCGGAGGCAACTAATGAAAAACTGTTTTTT. Protein sequence: CASSFAEATNEKLFF. The complete variable domain, with remaining parts taken from reference TRBV7-9 and TRBJ1-4, reads DTGVSQNPRHKITKRGQNVTFRCDPISEHNRLYWYRQTLGQGPEFLTYFQNEAQLEKSRLLSDRFSAERPKGSFSTLEIQRTEQGDSAMYLCASSFAEATNEKLFFGSGTQLSVL.

The V gene is TRBV19, the J gene TRBJ2-7, with 9 bases matching TRBD1. The CDR3 covers 14 residues. Germline lookup yields CDR1 LNHDA and CDR2 SQIVND (reference sequence). V trimming: 4 bases; J trimming: 3 bases; junction bases outside the gene matches: 4. CDR3 nucleotide sequence: TGTGCCAGTAGTAATCCGGGACAGGGCTACGAGCAGTACTTC. It translates to CASSNPGQGYEQYF.

V gene TRBV2 combines with J gene TRBJ2-2; TRBD1 matches at 8 bases. Germline V gives CDR1 SNHLY, CDR2 FYNNEI. V dropped 5 bases and J dropped 2; count of bases not matched to a gene: 4. The CDR3 is made up of 15 amino acids. CDR3 in amino acids: CASSTQGGNTGELFF. CDR3 nucleotide sequence: TGTGCCAGCAGTACACAGGGGGGAAACACCGGGGAGCTGTTTTTT.

The V call is TRBV2, the J call TRBJ2-5, with 7 bases identical to TRBD1. Unmatched junction bases numbered 14, after V lost 10 bases and J lost 3 bases. From germline, CDR1 is SNHLY and CDR2 FYNNEI. The CDR3 loop spans 15 amino acids. DNA for the CDR3: TGTGCCACCGACAGTTCCGGTGACAGGGAAGAGACCCAGTACTTC. This gives the protein CATDSSGDREETQYF.

This chain uses TRBV18 with TRBJ1-1; D not resolved. The V and J ends lost 2 bases and 0 bases respectively, with 7 bases between them. Germline assignment: CDR1 KGHSH and CDR2 LQKENI. The length of the CDR3 is 14 residues. The CDR3 bases are TGTGCCAGCTCACCAAATTCCGTGAACACTGAAGCTTTCTTT. This translates into CASSPNSVNTEAFF.

This clone has only a few counts. The V gene is TRBV9, the J gene TRBJ2-5; 12 positions match TRBD2. This CDR3 is 16 amino acids long. Unmatched junction bases numbered 1, after V lost 0 bases and J lost 1 base. Looked up from germline, CDR1 is SGDLS and CDR2 is YYNGEE. The CDR3 reads CASSVATSGGQETQYF. CDR3 DNA sequence: TGTGCCAGCAGCGTAGCGACTAGCGGGGGCCAAGAGACCCAGTACTTC.

This chain links TRBV6-6 with TRBJ1-1; D is possibly TRBD1 (5 bases). Trimming shortened V by 5 bases and J by 3 bases, and 13 bases separated the two germline ends. This CDR3 contains 14 residues. Germline values: CDR1 MNHNY, CDR2 SVGAGI (reference sequence). The CDR3 spells CASSQKAGDTEAFF. The CDR3 nucleotides read TGTGCCAGCAGTCAAAAAGCGGGGGACACTGAAGCTTTCTTT.

In this sample, this clone turned up a few times. Here the CDR3 reads CASSPQLTGLNTEAFF. The CDR3 coding sequence is TGTGCCAGCAGCCCCCAACTTACCGGACTAAACACTGAAGCTTTCTTT. The chain couples TRBV7-8 to TRBJ1-1, with no clear D. The germline V gene encodes CDR1 SGHVS and CDR2 FQNEAQ. Trimming stripped 5 bases from V and 2 bases from J, with 18 bases between. This CDR3 contains 16 residues.

The chain couples TRBV6-5 to TRBJ2-5, with D possibly matching TRBD2 (5 bases). V was cut by 5 bases and J by 4 bases, with 11 bases left in between. From germline, CDR1 is MNHEY and CDR2 SVGAGI. This CDR3 contains 13 residues. CDR3 nucleotide sequence: TGTGCCAGCAGTAAGACTATAGCAGAGACCCAGTACTTC. This gives the protein CASSKTIAETQYF.

The chain has TRBV19 and TRBJ1-2, with no clear D. Germline lookup yields CDR1 LNHDA and CDR2 SQIVND (reference sequence). The CDR3 sequence is 17 residues long. Trimming took off 5 bases at V and 2 bases at J, with 21 bases between the two ends. The CDR3 sequence is CASSPQSGSRHNYGYTF. CDR3 nucleotides: TGTGCCAGTAGTCCCCAAAGCGGGTCCCGACACAACTATGGCTACACCTTC.

This clone was observed a handful of times. This chain joins TRBV6-5 and TRBJ1-1, with a tentative D call TRBD1 (6 bases). The CDR3 totals 15 residues. Germline assignment: CDR1 MNHEY and CDR2 SVGAGI. V dropped 4 bases and J dropped 0 bases, with 12 bases sitting between them. The CDR3 sequence is CASSFRTVLNTEAFF. The CDR3 DNA is TGTGCCAGCAGTTTCCGGACAGTATTGAACACTGAAGCTTTCTTT.

V usage is TRBV9 and J usage is TRBJ1-5; 7 bases map to TRBD1. The CDR3 is 14 residues long. V lost 4 bases to trimming and J lost 6 bases; unmatched junction nucleotides: 7. The V gene's germline CDR1 is SGDLS and CDR2 YYNGEE. Here the CDR3 reads CASSSEGAGQPQHF. The CDR3 coding sequence is TGTGCCAGCAGCTCCGAGGGGGCGGGTCAGCCCCAGCATTTT.

CDR3 region: CASSPTGNNGETQYF. Here the CDR3 DNA reads TGTGCCAGCAGCCCCACCGGTAATAATGGTGAGACCCAGTACTTC. The rearrangement joins TRBV7-7 to TRBJ2-5, with unresolved D. Trimming removed 5 bases from V and 5 bases from J, with 18 bases in between. Germline CDR1 reads SSHAT; CDR2 reads FNYEAQ (reference sequence). CDR3 length equals 15 residues.

V usage is TRBV6-1 and J usage is TRBJ2-7; the match to TRBD1 covers 8 bases. This CDR3 has 15 amino acids. J gave up 2 bases and V 3 bases, and 6 bases lay outside the gene matches. The V gene's germline CDR1 is MNHNS and CDR2 SASEGT. The DNA for the CDR3 is TGTGCCAGCAGTGATTCCGGACAGGGAACCTACGAGCAGTACTTC. As protein: CASSDSGQGTYEQYF.

J is TRBJ2-3 and V is TRBV6-1; 7 nucleotides line up with TRBD2. CDR1 and CDR2 (germline): MNHNS, SASEGT. V lost 3 bases to trimming and J lost 5 bases; unmatched junction nucleotides: 14. CDR3 size: 17 residues. The CDR3 DNA reads as TGTGCCAGCAGTGAGAAGGATCTAGCGGCCTCGGGAGATACGCAGTATTTT. Translation gives CASSEKDLAASGDTQYF.

This clone was counted only a few times. The chain combines TRBV6-1 with TRBJ2-5, with D tentatively TRBD1 (6 bases). The CDR3 is 15 amino acids. With 6 bases removed from V and 0 bases from J, the gap between germline ends came to 14 bases. Germline lookup yields CDR1 MNHNS and CDR2 SASEGT. CDR3 region: CASRPTGFNQETQYF. CDR3 DNA: TGTGCCAGCAGGCCAACAGGGTTCAACCAAGAGACCCAGTACTTC.

V is TRBV2 and J is TRBJ1-6; D is unresolved. Trimming stripped 9 bases from V and 7 bases from J, with 16 bases between. The CDR3 covers 14 residues. Germline V gene sequence: CDR1 SNHLY, CDR2 FYNNEI. The DNA of the CDR3 is TGTGCCAGTCCCCCCCCGGGGTTCAATTCACCCCTCCACTTT. Translating gives CASPPPGFNSPLHF.

The chain is built from TRBV18 and TRBJ2-1; TRBD2 matches at 8 bases. CDR3 length: 16 residues. V shed 0 bases and J 2 bases; nucleotides not matched to a gene: 3. The germline V gene has CDR1 KGHSH and CDR2 LQKENI. The CDR3 DNA reads TGTGCCAGCTCACCACCTAGCGGGGCCGCCTACAATGAGCAGTTCTTC. Amino acid sequence: CASSPPSGAAYNEQFF.

The J gene is TRBJ1-5, the V gene TRBV10-2; TRBD1 matches at 8 bases. Germline assignment: CDR1 WSHSY and CDR2 SAAADI. The CDR3 has 13 amino acids. V shed 7 bases and J 4 bases; nucleotides not matched to a gene: 3. Written as DNA, the CDR3 is TGCGCCAGCACAGGACAGGGTAATCAGCCCCAGCATTTT. Its translation: CASTGQGNQPQHF.

The gene calls are TRBV27 and TRBJ2-7, with 7 bases aligning to TRBD2. CDR3 size: 16 residues. Trimming cost V 3 bases and J 4 bases; bases outside gene matches: 12. Germline V gene sequence: CDR1 MNHEY, CDR2 SMNVEV (reference sequence). Here the CDR3 reads CASSLSDGDYPYEQYF. The CDR3, as DNA: TGTGCCAGCAGTTTGTCTGACGGGGACTACCCTTACGAGCAGTACTTC.

This clone was found a few times. For the CDR3, the DNA is TGTGCCAGCAGCCCGACGGGACAGGGGACCCACGAGCAGTACTTC. Amino acids: CASSPTGQGTHEQYF. This chain uses TRBV7-3 with TRBJ2-7; TRBD1 aligns across 10 bases. CDR3 size: 15 residues. V shed 5 bases and J 5 bases; nucleotides not matched to a gene: 9. The germline gives CDR1 SGHTA, CDR2 FQGTGA.

J is TRBJ1-4 and V is TRBV5-1; 8 nucleotides align to TRBD1. This CDR3 has 15 residues. Trimming took 4 bases from V and 2 from J; bases not matched to a gene: 4. CDR1 is SGHRS, CDR2 YFSETQ, per germline. CDR3 DNA sequence: TGCGCCAGCAGCCTAAGGACAGGGACTAATGAAAAACTGTTTTTT. This codes for CASSLRTGTNEKLFF.